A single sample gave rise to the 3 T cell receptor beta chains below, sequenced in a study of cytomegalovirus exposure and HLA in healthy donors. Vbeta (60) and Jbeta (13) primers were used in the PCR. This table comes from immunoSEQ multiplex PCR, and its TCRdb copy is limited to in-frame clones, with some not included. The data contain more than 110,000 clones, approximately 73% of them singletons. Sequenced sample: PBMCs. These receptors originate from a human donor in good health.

CDR3 residues: CASSSTGGRIVNYGYTF. The CDR3 DNA reads as TGTGCCAGCAGTTCGACAGGGGGCCGGATAGTCAACTATGGCTACACCTTC. V and J are TRBV27 and TRBJ1-2, with TRBD1 matching 10 bases. Looked up from germline, CDR1 is MNHEY and CDR2 is SMNVEV (reference sequence). This CDR3 comprises 17 residues. Trimming removed 4 bases from V and 2 bases from J; junction bases left unmatched: 10.

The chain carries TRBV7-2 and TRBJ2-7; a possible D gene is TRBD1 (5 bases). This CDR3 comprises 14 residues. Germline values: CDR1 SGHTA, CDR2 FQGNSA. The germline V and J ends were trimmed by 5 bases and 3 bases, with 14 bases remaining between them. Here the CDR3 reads CASSLAGSYYEQYF. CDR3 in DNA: TGTGCCAGCAGCCTGGCAGGGTCTTACTACGAGCAGTACTTC.

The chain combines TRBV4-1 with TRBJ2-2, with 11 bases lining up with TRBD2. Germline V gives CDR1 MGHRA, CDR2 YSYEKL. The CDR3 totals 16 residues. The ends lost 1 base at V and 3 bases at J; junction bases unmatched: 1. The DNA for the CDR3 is TGCGCCAGCAGCCAAGGGGGACTAGCGGACACCGGGGAGCTGTTTTTT. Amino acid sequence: CASSQGGLADTGELFF.